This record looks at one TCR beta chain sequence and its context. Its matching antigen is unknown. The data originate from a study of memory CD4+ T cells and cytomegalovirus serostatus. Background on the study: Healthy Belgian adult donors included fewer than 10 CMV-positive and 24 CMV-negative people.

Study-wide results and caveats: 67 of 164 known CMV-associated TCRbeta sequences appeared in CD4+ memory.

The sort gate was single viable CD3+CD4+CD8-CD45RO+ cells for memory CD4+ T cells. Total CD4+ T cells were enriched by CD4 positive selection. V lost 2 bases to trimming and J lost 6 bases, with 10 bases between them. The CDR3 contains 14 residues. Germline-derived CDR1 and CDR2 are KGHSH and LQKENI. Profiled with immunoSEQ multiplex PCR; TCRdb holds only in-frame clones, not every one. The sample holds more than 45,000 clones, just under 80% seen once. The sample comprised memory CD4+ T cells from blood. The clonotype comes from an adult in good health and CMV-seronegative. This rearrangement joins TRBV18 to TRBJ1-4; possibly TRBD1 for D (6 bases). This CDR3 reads CASSPYREDEKLFF. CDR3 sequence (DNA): TGTGCCAGCTCACCATACAGGGAGGATGAAAAACTGTTTTTT.